This entry features one TCR beta chain sequence. The CDR3 consists of 16 residues. The data originate from a study of blood T cell repertoires in COVID-19. TCRdb's table, derived via immunoSEQ multiplex PCR, lists solely in-frame clones and lacks some. Of fewer than 150,000 clones listed, 75% to 90% are singletons. The V call is TRBV12-1, the J call TRBJ1-1. TRBV12-1 represents a pseudogene. The sequence came from a woman of 80 years or more with acute or convalescent COVID-19. Input material: peripheral blood. CDR3 sequence: CASSFPFIRAGTEAFF. The CDR3 DNA is TGTGCCAGCAGCTTTCCCTTTATCCGGGCGGGCACTGAAGCTTTCTTT.